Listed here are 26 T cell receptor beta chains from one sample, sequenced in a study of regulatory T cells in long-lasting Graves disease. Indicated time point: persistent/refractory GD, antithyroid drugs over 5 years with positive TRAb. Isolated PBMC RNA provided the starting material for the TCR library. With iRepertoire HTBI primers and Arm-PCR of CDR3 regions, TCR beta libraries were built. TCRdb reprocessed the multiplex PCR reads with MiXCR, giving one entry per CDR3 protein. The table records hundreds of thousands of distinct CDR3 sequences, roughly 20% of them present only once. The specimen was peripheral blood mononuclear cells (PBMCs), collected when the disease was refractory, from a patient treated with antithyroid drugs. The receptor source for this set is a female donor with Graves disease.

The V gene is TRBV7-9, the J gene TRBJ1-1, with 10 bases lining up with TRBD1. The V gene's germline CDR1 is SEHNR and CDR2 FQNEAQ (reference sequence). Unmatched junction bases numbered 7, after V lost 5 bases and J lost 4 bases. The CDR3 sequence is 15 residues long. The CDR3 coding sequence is TGTGCCAGCAGCGGGAAGAGACAGGGGGCCACTGAAGCTTTCTTT. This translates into CASSGKRQGATEAFF.

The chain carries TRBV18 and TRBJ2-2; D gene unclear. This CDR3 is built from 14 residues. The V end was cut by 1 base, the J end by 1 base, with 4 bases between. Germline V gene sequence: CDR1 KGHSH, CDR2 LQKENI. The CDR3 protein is CASSPRQNTGELFF. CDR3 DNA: TGTGCCAGCTCACCACGACAGAACACCGGGGAGCTGTTTTTT.

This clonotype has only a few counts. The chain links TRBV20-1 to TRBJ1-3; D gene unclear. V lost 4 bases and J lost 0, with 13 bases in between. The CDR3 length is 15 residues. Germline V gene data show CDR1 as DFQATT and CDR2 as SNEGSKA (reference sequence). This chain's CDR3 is CSAKPVEISGNTIYF. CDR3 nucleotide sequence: TGCAGTGCTAAACCAGTTGAAATCTCTGGAAACACCATATATTTT.

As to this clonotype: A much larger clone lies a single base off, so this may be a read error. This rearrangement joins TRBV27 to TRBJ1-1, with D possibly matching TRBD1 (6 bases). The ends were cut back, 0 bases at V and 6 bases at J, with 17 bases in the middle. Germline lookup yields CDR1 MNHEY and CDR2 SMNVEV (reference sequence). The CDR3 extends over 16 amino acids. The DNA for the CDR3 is TGTGCCAGCAGTTTATCGGGGGCTGGGGCGAGGGCTGAAGCTTTCTTT. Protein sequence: CASSLSGAGARAEAFF.

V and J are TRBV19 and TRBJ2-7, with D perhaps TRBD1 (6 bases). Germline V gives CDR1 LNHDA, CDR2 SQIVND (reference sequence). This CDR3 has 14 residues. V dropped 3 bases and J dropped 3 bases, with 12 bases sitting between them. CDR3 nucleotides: TGTGCCAGTAGTATGAACAGGGTTTTCTACGAGCAGTACTTC. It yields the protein CASSMNRVFYEQYF.

CDR3 in DNA: TGTGCCAGCAGTCCCAGGCCCGATAGAGGCTACACCTTC. This codes for CASSPRPDRGYTF. The J gene is TRBJ1-2, the V gene TRBV14, with no clear D. The germline CDR1 and CDR2 sequences are SGHDN and FVKESK. This CDR3 comprises 13 residues. Trimming stripped 6 bases from V and 8 bases from J, with 16 bases between.

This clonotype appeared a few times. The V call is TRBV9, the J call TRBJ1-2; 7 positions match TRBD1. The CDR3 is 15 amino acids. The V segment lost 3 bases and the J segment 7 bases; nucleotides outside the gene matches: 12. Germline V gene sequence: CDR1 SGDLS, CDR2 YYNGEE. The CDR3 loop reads CASSATATGVAGYTF. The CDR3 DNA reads TGTGCCAGCAGCGCCACGGCCACAGGGGTGGCTGGCTACACCTTC. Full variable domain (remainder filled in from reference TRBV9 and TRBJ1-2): DSGVTQTPKHLITATGQRVTLRCSPRSGDLSVYWYQQSLDQGLQFLIQYYNGEERAKGNILERFSAQQFPDLHSELNLSSLELGDSALYFCASSATATGVAGYTFGSGTRLTVV.

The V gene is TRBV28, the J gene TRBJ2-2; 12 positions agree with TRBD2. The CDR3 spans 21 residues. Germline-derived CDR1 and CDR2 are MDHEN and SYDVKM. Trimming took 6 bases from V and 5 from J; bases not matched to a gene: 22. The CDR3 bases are TGTGCCAGCAGACCTCGTAGGGACAGGAGACTAGCGGGAGTTAGTACCGGGGAGCTGTTTTTT. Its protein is CASRPRRDRRLAGVSTGELFF. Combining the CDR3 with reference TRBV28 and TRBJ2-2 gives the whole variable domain DVKVTQSSRYLVKRTGEKVFLECVQDMDHENMFWYRQDPGLGLRLIYFSYDVKMKEKGDIPEGYSVSREKKERFSLILESASTNQTSMYLCASRPRRDRRLAGVSTGELFFGEGSRLTVL.

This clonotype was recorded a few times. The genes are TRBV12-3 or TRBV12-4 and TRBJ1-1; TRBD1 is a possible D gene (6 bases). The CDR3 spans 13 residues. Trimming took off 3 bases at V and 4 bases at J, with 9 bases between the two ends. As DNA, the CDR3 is TGTGCCAGCAGTTTTCGGGGGCGCACTGAAGCTTTCTTT. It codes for CASSFRGRTEAFF.

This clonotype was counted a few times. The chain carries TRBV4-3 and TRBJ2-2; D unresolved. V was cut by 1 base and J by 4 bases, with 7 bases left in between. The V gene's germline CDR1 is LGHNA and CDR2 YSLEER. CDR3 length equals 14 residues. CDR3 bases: TGCGCCAGCAGCCAAGGACTTTCCACCGGGGAGCTGTTTTTT. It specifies CASSQGLSTGELFF.

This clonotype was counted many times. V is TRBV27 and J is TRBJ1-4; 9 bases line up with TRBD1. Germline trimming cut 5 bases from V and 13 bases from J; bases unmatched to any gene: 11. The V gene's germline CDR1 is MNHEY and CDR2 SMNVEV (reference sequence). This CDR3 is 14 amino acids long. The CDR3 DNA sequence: TGTGCCAGCAGTCCCGGGACAGGGTCCCATATACTGTTTTTT. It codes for CASSPGTGSHILFF.

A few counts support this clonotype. CDR3 nucleotides: TGTGCCACCCAACCTAATCTGGGGCTCCACGAGCAGTACTTC. It translates to CATQPNLGLHEQYF. The chain joins TRBV15 to TRBJ2-7; tentative D call: TRBD1 (5 bases). Germline V gene data show CDR1 as LNHNV and CDR2 as YYDKDF (reference sequence). The V end lost 8 bases, the J end lost 5 bases, and 19 bases lay between the germline ends. The CDR3 has 14 amino acids.

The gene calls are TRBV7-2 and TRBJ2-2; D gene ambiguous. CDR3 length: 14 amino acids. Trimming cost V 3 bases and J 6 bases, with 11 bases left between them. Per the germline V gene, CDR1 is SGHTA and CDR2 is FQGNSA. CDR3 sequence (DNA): TGTGCCAGCAGCTTTGGGTTTGCGGCCGGGGAGCTGTTTTTT. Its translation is CASSFGFAAGELFF.

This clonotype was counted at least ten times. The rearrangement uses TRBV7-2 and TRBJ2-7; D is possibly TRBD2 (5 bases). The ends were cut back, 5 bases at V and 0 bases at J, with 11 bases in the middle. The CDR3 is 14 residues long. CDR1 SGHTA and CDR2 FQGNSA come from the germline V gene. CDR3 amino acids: CASSPGLTSYEQYF. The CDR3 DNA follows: TGTGCCAGCAGCCCTGGACTCACCTCCTACGAGCAGTACTTC.

CDR3 residues: CAWSVSRLDTQYF. In nucleotides, the CDR3 is TGTGCCTGGAGTGTTAGTCGACTAGATACGCAGTATTTT. This chain uses TRBV30 with TRBJ2-3; D gene ambiguous. V was clipped by 0 bases and J by 5 bases, with 9 bases between them. Germline V gene lookup returns CDR1 GTSNPN and CDR2 SVGIG (reference sequence). The CDR3 has 13 amino acids.

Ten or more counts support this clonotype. The CDR3 nucleotides are TGTGCCAGCAGCCAAGGACTGGACCCCCCCTACGAGCAGTACTTC. This codes for CASSQGLDPPYEQYF. The chain links TRBV7-2 to TRBJ2-7, with D perhaps TRBD2 (5 bases). The V end lost 5 bases, the J end lost 2 bases, and 16 bases lay between the germline ends. From germline, CDR1 is SGHTA and CDR2 FQGNSA. The CDR3 has 15 amino acids.

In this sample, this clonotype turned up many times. CDR3 nucleotides: TGTGCCAGCAGCTCTGATCTAGCGGGAGGTTTTTACGAGCAGTACTTC. The encoded protein is CASSSDLAGGFYEQYF. The chain uses TRBV28 and TRBJ2-7; TRBD2 agrees at 11 bases. The V gene's germline CDR1 is MDHEN and CDR2 SYDVKM. The V and J ends lost 6 bases and 4 bases, in that order; junction bases with no gene match: 11. The CDR3 spans 16 residues.

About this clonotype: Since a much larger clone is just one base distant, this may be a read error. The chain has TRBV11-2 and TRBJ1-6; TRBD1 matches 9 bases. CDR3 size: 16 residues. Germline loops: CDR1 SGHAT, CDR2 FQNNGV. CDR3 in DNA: TGTGCCGGCAGCTTGGACCGGGACAGGGTTAATTCACCCCTCCACTTT. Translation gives CAGSLDRDRVNSPLHF. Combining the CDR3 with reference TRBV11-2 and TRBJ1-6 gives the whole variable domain EAGVAQSPRYKIIEKRQSVAFWCNPISGHATLYWYQQILGQGPKLLIQFQNNGVVDDSQLPKDRFSAERLKGVDSTLKIQPAKLEDSAVYLCAGSLDRDRVNSPLHFGNGTRLTVT.

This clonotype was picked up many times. The DNA for the CDR3 is TGTGCCAGCAGTGTGGGGGGGCTTCTTACTAGCGGGAGCGGGACCGGGGAGCTGTTTTTT. Translating gives CASSVGGLLTSGSGTGELFF. The chain employs TRBV2 and TRBJ2-2, with 11 bases matching TRBD2. Germline-derived CDR1 and CDR2 are SNHLY and FYNNEI. CDR3 length: 20 amino acids. Trimming at V came to 4 bases and at J to 5 bases, leaving 18 bases not matched to a gene.

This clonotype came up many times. The CDR3 DNA follows: TGTGCCAGCAGTTCCCACAACAGGGCAGAGACCCAGTACTTC. Residues: CASSSHNRAETQYF. V and J are TRBV27 and TRBJ2-5; perhaps TRBD1 as D (6 bases). The CDR3 has 14 residues. Germline-derived CDR1 and CDR2 are MNHEY and SMNVEV (reference sequence). The V end lost 4 bases, the J end lost 4 bases, and 13 bases lay between the germline ends.

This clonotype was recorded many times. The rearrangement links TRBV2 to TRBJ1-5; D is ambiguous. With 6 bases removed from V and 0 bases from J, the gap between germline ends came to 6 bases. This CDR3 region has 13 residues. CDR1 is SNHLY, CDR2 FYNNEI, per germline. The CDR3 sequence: CASRLSSNQPQHF. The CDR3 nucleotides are TGTGCCAGCAGGCTGAGTAGCAATCAGCCCCAGCATTTT.

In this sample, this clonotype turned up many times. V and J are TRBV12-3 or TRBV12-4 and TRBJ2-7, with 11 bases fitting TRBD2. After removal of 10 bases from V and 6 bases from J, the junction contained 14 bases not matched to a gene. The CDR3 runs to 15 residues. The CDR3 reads CATSELTSGTPEQYF. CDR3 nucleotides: TGTGCCACCTCGGAACTGACTAGCGGGACTCCCGAGCAGTACTTC.

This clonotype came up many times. CDR3 protein: CASSATGETGELFF. DNA for the CDR3: TGTGCCAGCAGTGCGACAGGGGAGACCGGGGAGCTGTTTTTT. The J gene is TRBJ2-2, the V gene TRBV6-1; 8 positions agree with TRBD1. CDR1 and CDR2 (germline): MNHNS, SASEGT. V lost 4 bases, J lost 5 bases, and 3 bases stayed unmatched. This CDR3 spans 14 amino acids.

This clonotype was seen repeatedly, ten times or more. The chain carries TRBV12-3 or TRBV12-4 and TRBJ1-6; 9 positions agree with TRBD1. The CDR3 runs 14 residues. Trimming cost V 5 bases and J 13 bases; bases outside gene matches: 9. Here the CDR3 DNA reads TGTGCCAGCAGTCATACTCCGGGACAGGGTCCCCTCCACTTT. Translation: CASSHTPGQGPLHF.

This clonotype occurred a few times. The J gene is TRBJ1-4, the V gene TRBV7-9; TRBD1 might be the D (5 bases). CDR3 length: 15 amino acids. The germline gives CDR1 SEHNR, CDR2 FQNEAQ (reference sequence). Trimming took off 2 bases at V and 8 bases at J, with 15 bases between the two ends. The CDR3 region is CASSLTDKRAEKLFF. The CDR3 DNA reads TGTGCCAGCAGCTTAACGGACAAACGCGCAGAAAAACTGTTTTTT.

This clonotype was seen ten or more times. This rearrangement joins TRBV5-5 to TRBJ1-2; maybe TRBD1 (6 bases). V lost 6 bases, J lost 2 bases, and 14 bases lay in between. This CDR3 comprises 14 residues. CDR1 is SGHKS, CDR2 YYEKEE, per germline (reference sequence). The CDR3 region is CASTQGRGNYGYTF. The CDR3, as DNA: TGTGCCAGCACTCAGGGGCGGGGAAACTATGGCTACACCTTC. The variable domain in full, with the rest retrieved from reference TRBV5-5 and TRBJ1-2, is DAGVTQSPTHLIKTRGQQVTLRCSPISGHKSVSWYQQVLGQGPQFIFQYYEKEERGRGNFPDRFSARQFPNYSSELNVNALLLGDSALYLCASTQGRGNYGYTFGSGTRLTVV.